Sequencing of this T cell receptor (beta chain) was carried out in a study of blood T cells in healthy people across ages. Next came a second PCR, run for about 7 to 12 cycles, which used a sample-barcoded 5' primer along with a J-beta primer mix. From the 5' RACE reads, TCRdb called clonotypes with MiXCR, one entry per CDR3 protein. This table holds about a million distinct CDR3 sequences, roughly two fifths found once. Looked up from germline, CDR1 is DFQATT and CDR2 is SNEGSKA (reference sequence). There are 17 residues in the CDR3. Sequencing used blood. The source of this sequence is a man between 18 and 35 years old in good health. The rearrangement links TRBV20-1 to TRBJ2-1; D gene ambiguous. The J call could be wrong; TRBJ2-7 is a better fit for the DNA end. Here the CDR3 DNA reads TGCAGTGCTAGAGATCCTCCAAGCCGGAGCTCCTACAATGAGCAGTACTTC. It is translated as CSARDPPSRSSYNEQYF.